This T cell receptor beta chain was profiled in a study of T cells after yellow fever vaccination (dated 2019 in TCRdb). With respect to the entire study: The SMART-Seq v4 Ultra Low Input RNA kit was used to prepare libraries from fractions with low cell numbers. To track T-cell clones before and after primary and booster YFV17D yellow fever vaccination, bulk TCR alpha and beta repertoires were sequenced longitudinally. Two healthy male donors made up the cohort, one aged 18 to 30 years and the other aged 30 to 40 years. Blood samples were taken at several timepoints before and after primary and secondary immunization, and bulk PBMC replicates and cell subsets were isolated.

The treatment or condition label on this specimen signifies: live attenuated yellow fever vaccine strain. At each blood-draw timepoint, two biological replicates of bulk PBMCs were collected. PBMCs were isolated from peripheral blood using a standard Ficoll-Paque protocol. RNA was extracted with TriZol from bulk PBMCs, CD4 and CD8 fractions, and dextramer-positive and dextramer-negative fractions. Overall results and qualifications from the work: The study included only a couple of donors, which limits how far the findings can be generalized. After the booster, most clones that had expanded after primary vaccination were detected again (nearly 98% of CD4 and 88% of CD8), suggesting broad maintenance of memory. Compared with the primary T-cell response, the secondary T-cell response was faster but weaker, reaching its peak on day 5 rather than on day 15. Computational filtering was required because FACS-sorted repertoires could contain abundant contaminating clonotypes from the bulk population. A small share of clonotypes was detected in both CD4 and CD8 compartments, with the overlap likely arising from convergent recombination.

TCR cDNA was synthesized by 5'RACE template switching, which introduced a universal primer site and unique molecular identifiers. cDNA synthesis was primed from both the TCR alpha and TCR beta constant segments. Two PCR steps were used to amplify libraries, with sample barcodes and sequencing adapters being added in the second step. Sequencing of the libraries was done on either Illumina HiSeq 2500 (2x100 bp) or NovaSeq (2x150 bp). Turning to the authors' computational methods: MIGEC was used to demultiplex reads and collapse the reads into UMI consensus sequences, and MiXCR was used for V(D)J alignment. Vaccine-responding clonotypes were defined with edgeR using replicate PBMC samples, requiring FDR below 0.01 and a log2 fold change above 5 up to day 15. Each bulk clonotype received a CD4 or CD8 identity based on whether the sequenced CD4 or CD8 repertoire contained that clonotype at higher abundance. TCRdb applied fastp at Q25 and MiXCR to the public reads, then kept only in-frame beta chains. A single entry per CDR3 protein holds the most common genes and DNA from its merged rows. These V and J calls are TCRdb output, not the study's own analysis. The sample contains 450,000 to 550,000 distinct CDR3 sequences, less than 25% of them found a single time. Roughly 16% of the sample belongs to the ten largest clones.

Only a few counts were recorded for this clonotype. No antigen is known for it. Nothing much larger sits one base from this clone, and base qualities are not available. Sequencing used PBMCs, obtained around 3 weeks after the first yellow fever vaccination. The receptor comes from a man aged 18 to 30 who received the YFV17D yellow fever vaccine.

CDR3 loop: CSARPLGQPQHF. The DNA sequence follows: TGCAGTGCTAGGCCACTGGGGCAGCCCCAGCATTTT. The rearranged segments are TRBV20-1 and TRBJ1-5; no D gene can be assigned with confidence. The CDR3 starts with the cysteine, ends with the phenylalanine, and has 12 residues. Only the CDR3 region is kept as DNA, spanning 36 bases read in frame from base 1. The germline V gene (reference sequence) sets CDR1 to DFQATT and CDR2 to SNEGSKA. Trimming at the junction amounts to 3 bases on V and 7 bases on J, and the germline ends lie 10 bases apart.